The 28 T cell receptor beta chains in this list originate from one sample, sequenced in a study of spatial heterogeneity in lung cancer. TCRdb re-called the 5' RACE reads with MiXCR, one entry per CDR3 protein. The data contain more than 80,000 distinct CDR3 sequences, around 12% of them singletons. Time point defined: sample taken at primary tumor resection. The material sequenced was PBMCs, taken at surgery. These receptors were taken from a male donor with early-stage non-small cell lung cancer.

To note about this clonotype: A much larger clone lies a single base off, so this may be a read error. The J gene is TRBJ2-3, the V gene TRBV10-3; 14 positions match TRBD2. The CDR3 consists of 16 residues. The V gene's germline CDR1 is ENHRY and CDR2 SYGVKD. V was clipped by 6 bases and J by 6 bases; unmatched bases: 8. In DNA, the CDR3 is TGTGCCATCAGGGTGACTAGCGGGGGGGCCTGGGATACGCAGTATTTT. It is translated as CAIRVTSGGAWDTQYF.

The chain joins TRBV28 to TRBJ2-3, with 7 nucleotides matching TRBD2. Losses at the gene ends were 2 bases for V and 6 bases for J; bases not matched to a gene: 8. Germline V gene sequence: CDR1 MDHEN, CDR2 SYDVKM. The CDR3 spans 15 residues. The CDR3 region has the DNA TGTGCCAGCAGTTTAAATTCGGGGGGACGGGATACGCAGTATTTT. Translated: CASSLNSGGRDTQYF. Filled out from reference TRBV28 and TRBJ2-3, the complete variable domain reads DVKVTQSSRYLVKRTGEKVFLECVQDMDHENMFWYRQDPGLGLRLIYFSYDVKMKEKGDIPEGYSVSREKKERFSLILESASTNQTSMYLCASSLNSGGRDTQYFGPGTRLTVL.

A few counts support this clonotype. The chain joins TRBV7-9 to TRBJ2-3, with 8 bases lining up with TRBD1. Germline assignment: CDR1 SEHNR and CDR2 FQNEAQ (reference sequence). The CDR3 is 15 residues long. V was pared by 2 bases and J by 0 bases, with 1 base of the junction left unmatched. This chain's CDR3 is CASSLQGASTDTQYF. The CDR3 nucleotides read TGTGCCAGCAGCTTACAGGGGGCGAGCACAGATACGCAGTATTTT.

This clonotype has just a few counts. This chain connects TRBV6-2 or TRBV6-3 to TRBJ1-2, with D perhaps TRBD1 (6 bases). Deletions cut 6 bases from V and 4 bases from J, with 12 bases between. The CDR3 totals 13 residues. Germline V gene lookup returns CDR1 MNHEY and CDR2 SVGEGT. CDR3 DNA sequence: TGTGCCAGCAGCTCAACAGGGACCTATGGCTACACCTTC. Its protein product is CASSSTGTYGYTF.

The rearrangement uses TRBV10-3 and TRBJ2-1; TRBD2 matches at 9 bases. CDR1 and CDR2 from the germline V gene are ENHRY and SYGVKD. V gave up 6 bases and J gave up 0 bases; unmatched junction bases: 3. The CDR3 spans 15 residues. For the CDR3, the DNA is TGTGCCATCAGGGATAGCGGGAGCTCCTACAATGAGCAGTTCTTC. It yields the protein CAIRDSGSSYNEQFF.

The V gene is TRBV7-3, the J gene TRBJ1-1; perhaps TRBD1 as D (6 bases). With 3 bases removed from V and 0 bases from J, the gap between germline ends came to 8 bases. This CDR3 region has 14 residues. From germline, CDR1 is SGHTA and CDR2 FQGTGA. The CDR3 coding sequence is TGTGCCAGCAGCTTGGGGGCGGTGAACACTGAAGCTTTCTTT. It translates to CASSLGAVNTEAFF.

In its sample, this clonotype was seen a few times. V usage is TRBV2 and J usage is TRBJ1-2; D not certain. V was clipped by 6 bases and J by 3 bases, with 14 bases between them. The length of the CDR3 is 14 residues. Germline V gene data show CDR1 as SNHLY and CDR2 as FYNNEI. The CDR3 region is CASRRTAWDYGYTF. As DNA, the CDR3 is TGTGCCAGCAGGAGGACCGCCTGGGACTATGGCTACACCTTC.

CDR3 bases: TGTGCCAGCAGTTCGACTCGCGGGAGGGCCCTCGGCAATGAGCAGTTCTTC. Translating it yields CASSSTRGRALGNEQFF. V usage is TRBV28 and J usage is TRBJ2-1, with TRBD2 matching 9 bases. Germline V gene data show CDR1 as MDHEN and CDR2 as SYDVKM. V gave up 4 bases and J gave up 6 bases; unmatched junction bases: 13. The CDR3 runs to 17 residues.

This clonotype appeared many times. This rearrangement joins TRBV12-3 or TRBV12-4 to TRBJ2-1, with no clear D. Trimming removed 3 bases from V and 15 bases from J, with 15 bases in between. The CDR3 has 12 amino acids. Written as DNA, the CDR3 is TGTGCCAGCAGTTTCCTGACACTCAAGCCGTTCTTC. Translating gives CASSFLTLKPFF.

This clonotype has a single count. V gene TRBV7-2 combines with J gene TRBJ1-3; D not resolved. Trimming removed 5 bases from V and 1 base from J, with 12 bases in between. CDR1 and CDR2 (germline): SGHTA, FQGNSA. The length of the CDR3 is 15 residues. The CDR3 is CASSPNGVSGNTIYF. In nucleotides, the CDR3 is TGTGCCAGCAGCCCGAATGGGGTTTCTGGAAACACCATATATTTT.

This sequence joins TRBV3-1 and TRBJ2-7; the match to TRBD1 covers 10 bases. V lost 0 bases and J lost 3; bases outside the gene matches: 2. Germline CDR1 is LGHDT and CDR2 is YNNKEL (reference sequence). The CDR3 spans 15 residues. DNA for the CDR3: TGTGCCAGCAGCCAAGATTGGACAGGGGGCTACGAGCAGTACTTC. Translation: CASSQDWTGGYEQYF.

The chain joins TRBV12-3 or TRBV12-4 to TRBJ2-3; possibly TRBD1 for D (6 bases). The ends were cut back, 3 bases at V and 2 bases at J, with 15 bases in the middle. The CDR3 totals 16 residues. CDR3 amino acids: CASSFLGDTSTDTQYF. The DNA of the CDR3 is TGTGCCAGCAGTTTCCTAGGGGACACCTCCACAGATACGCAGTATTTT.

This clonotype was recorded at least ten times. The rearrangement joins TRBV7-9 to TRBJ1-2, with D hard to call. Germline V CDR1 and CDR2: SEHNR, FQNEAQ (reference sequence). The length of the CDR3 is 12 residues. V dropped 3 bases and J dropped 4 bases, with 6 bases sitting between them. CDR3 residues: CASSFTTYGYTF. CDR3 coding DNA: TGTGCCAGCAGCTTCACGACCTATGGCTACACCTTC.

This clonotype appeared many times. The chain employs TRBV7-6 and TRBJ1-1; no definite D call. The CDR3 sequence is 13 residues long. V dropped 4 bases and J dropped 3 bases, with 9 bases sitting between them. Germline assignment: CDR1 SGHVS and CDR2 FNYEAQ. CDR3 region: CASSYQEDTEAFF. In DNA form, the CDR3 reads TGTGCCAGCAGCTACCAGGAGGACACTGAAGCTTTCTTT.

This clonotype was detected a few times. V usage is TRBV5-6 and J usage is TRBJ2-1; D gene ambiguous. V shed 4 bases and J shed 0 bases, with 14 bases lying between them. The CDR3 has 16 amino acids. CDR1 and CDR2 (germline): SGHDT, YYEEEE. The CDR3, as DNA: TGTGCCAGCAGCCTTCGACTTTCAAGCTCCTACAATGAGCAGTTCTTC. Its translation: CASSLRLSSSYNEQFF.

This clonotype has a count of ten or more. The V call is TRBV5-1, the J call TRBJ1-4; D is perhaps TRBD1 (6 bases). This CDR3 comprises 14 residues. The germline gives CDR1 SGHRS, CDR2 YFSETQ. Trimming cost V 0 bases and J 11 bases, with 14 bases left between them. CDR3 DNA: TGCGCCAGCAGCTTGGCTGTCAGGGGCGACAAACTGTTTTTT. This translates into CASSLAVRGDKLFF.

This clonotype was seen repeatedly, ten times or more. The CDR3 bases are TGTGCCAGCAGCTTAACTGTGGCAGATACGCAGTATTTT. The encoded protein is CASSLTVADTQYF. The genes are TRBV7-2 and TRBJ2-3; D gene uncertain. CDR1 SGHTA and CDR2 FQGNSA come from the germline V gene. CDR3 length: 13 residues. V was clipped by 2 bases and J by 4 bases, with 7 bases between them.

By share, this clonotype ranks as medium-sized. The gene calls are TRBV2 and TRBJ1-3, with a possible D match to TRBD1 (5 bases). The CDR3 totals 15 residues. CDR1 SNHLY and CDR2 FYNNEI come from the germline V gene. V lost 5 bases and J 0 bases, leaving 11 bases between the germline ends. The CDR3 protein is CASSPSRDSGNTIYF. The CDR3 coding sequence is TGTGCCAGCAGTCCTTCCAGGGACTCTGGAAACACCATATATTTT.

The chain couples TRBV20-1 to TRBJ2-1; 12 bases match TRBD2. The length of the CDR3 is 16 residues. In germline, CDR1 is DFQATT, CDR2 SNEGSKA (reference sequence). Trimming removed 3 bases from V and 6 bases from J; junction bases left unmatched: 9. DNA of the CDR3: TGCAGTGCTAGGGGTGCCCTAGCGGGAGGGCTCAATGAGCAGTTCTTC. Translation gives CSARGALAGGLNEQFF.

V usage is TRBV5-1 and J usage is TRBJ1-6; D not certain. The CDR3 is made up of 14 amino acids. Between the trimmed V and J ends, which lost 4 bases and 5 bases, there was a span of 10 bases. From germline, CDR1 is SGHRS and CDR2 YFSETQ. CDR3 protein: CASSPGNNNSPLHF. CDR3 sequence (DNA): TGCGCCAGCAGCCCTGGTAACAATAATTCACCCCTCCACTTT.

V usage is TRBV4-3 and J usage is TRBJ2-3, with TRBD2 matching over 8 bases. This CDR3 has 16 residues. Losses at the gene ends were 0 bases for V and 6 bases for J; bases not matched to a gene: 8. Germline V CDR1 and CDR2: LGHNA, YSLEER. In DNA form, the CDR3 reads TGCGCCAGCAGCCAAGATGGAGCGGGAGAGGGGGATACGCAGTATTTT. Its protein product is CASSQDGAGEGDTQYF.

This clonotype is medium-sized. This chain links TRBV20-1 with TRBJ2-4, with 9 bases aligning to TRBD2. Unmatched junction bases numbered 18, after V lost 3 bases and J lost 0 bases. CDR3 length: 20 amino acids. CDR1 DFQATT and CDR2 SNEGSKA come from the germline V gene (reference sequence). The CDR3 nucleotides are TGCAGTGCTAGTAGATCACTAGCGGGCCTAGGAAATTTAGCCAAAAACATTCAGTACTTC. Translation: CSASRSLAGLGNLAKNIQYF.

With respect to this clonotype: This sequence may be a read error, since a much larger clone differs from it by one base. The chain uses TRBV7-9 and TRBJ1-1; a weak D match, TRBD1 (5 bases). CDR1 SEHNR and CDR2 FQNEAQ come from the germline V gene (reference sequence). This CDR3 contains 12 residues. Written as DNA, the CDR3 is TGTACCAGCAGCCCACAGGACTCTGAAGCTTTCTTT. It is translated as CTSSPQDSEAFF.

This chain connects TRBV28 to TRBJ1-4; D is unresolved. CDR1 MDHEN and CDR2 SYDVKM come from the germline V gene. Trimming shortened V by 5 bases and J by 8 bases, and 15 bases separated the two germline ends. This CDR3 comprises 14 residues. The CDR3 DNA is TGTGCCAGCAGTCGACGGAGGGCGGGCGAAAAACTGTTTTTT. Its protein is CASSRRRAGEKLFF.

A few counts support this clonotype. V usage is TRBV7-2 and J usage is TRBJ2-2, with D unresolved. The CDR3 has 15 residues. Germline loops: CDR1 SGHTA, CDR2 FQGNSA. V was cut by 3 bases and J by 1 base, with 9 bases left in between. The CDR3 DNA follows: TGTGCCAGCAGCTTTCAACTCCTGAACACCGGGGAGCTGTTTTTT. Its translation is CASSFQLLNTGELFF.

CDR3 sequence (DNA): TGCAGTGCTAGGATCTCCAGGGTTATCAATCAGCCCCAGCATTTT. Translation gives CSARISRVINQPQHF. V and J are TRBV20-1 and TRBJ1-5; D possibly corresponds to TRBD1 (5 bases). CDR1 and CDR2 from the germline V gene are DFQATT and SNEGSKA (reference sequence). The CDR3 sequence is 15 residues long. Trimming pared 3 bases from V and 3 bases from J, leaving 15 bases between.

This clonotype was seen many times. The CDR3 region is CASSLRGAYEQYF. The CDR3 DNA sequence: TGTGCCAGCAGTTTAAGGGGGGCCTACGAGCAGTACTTC. This sequence joins TRBV28 and TRBJ2-7; possibly TRBD1 or TRBD2 for D (6 bases each). Germline loops: CDR1 MDHEN, CDR2 SYDVKM. Between the trimmed V and J ends, which lost 2 bases and 2 bases, there was a span of 7 bases. The CDR3 has 13 residues.

The V call is TRBV4-3, the J call TRBJ2-7; D call uncertain. Trimming cost V 5 bases and J 1 base, with 12 bases left between them. The germline CDR1 and CDR2 sequences are LGHNA and YSLEER. CDR3 length: 14 residues. The CDR3 is CASSSFETSYEQYF. In DNA form, the CDR3 reads TGCGCCAGCAGCTCCTTCGAGACATCCTACGAGCAGTACTTC.